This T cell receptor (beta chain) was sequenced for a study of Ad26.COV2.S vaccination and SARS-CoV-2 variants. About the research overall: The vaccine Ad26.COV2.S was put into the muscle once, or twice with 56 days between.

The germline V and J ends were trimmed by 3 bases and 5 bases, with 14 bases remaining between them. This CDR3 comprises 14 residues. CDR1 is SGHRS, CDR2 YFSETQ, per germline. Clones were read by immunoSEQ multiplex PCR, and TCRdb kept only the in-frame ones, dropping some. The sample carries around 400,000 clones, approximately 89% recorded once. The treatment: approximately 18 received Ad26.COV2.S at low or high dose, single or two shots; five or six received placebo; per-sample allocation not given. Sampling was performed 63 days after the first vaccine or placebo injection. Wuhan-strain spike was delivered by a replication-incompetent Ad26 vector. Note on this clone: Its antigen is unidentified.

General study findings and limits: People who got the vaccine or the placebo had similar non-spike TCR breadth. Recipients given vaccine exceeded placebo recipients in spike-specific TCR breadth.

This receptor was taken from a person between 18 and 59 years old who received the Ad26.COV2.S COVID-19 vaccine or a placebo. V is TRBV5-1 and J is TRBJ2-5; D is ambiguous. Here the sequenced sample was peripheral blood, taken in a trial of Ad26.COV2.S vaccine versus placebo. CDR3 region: CASSYNTAQETQYF. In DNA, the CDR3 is TGCGCCAGCAGCTACAACACAGCCCAGGAGACCCAGTACTTC.